The T cell receptor beta chain under discussion was sequenced for a study of blood T cell repertoires in COVID-19. For the study at large: The United States, Italy and Spain were the sources of the acute and convalescent COVID-19 samples.

The repertoire was sequenced with immunoSEQ multiplex PCR; TCRdb's copy has only in-frame clones and lacks some. The table includes about 340,000 clones, 65% to 90% detected once. From germline, CDR1 is SGDLS and CDR2 YYNGEE. Trimming shortened V by 4 bases and J by 2 bases, and 16 bases separated the two germline ends. The length of the CDR3 is 15 residues. The chain couples TRBV9 to TRBJ2-7; no clear D gene. The sample taken for sequencing was PBMCs or T cells enriched from blood (not recorded which). The source is a woman in her forties with acute COVID-19. The CDR3 reads CASSPTAEPTYEQYF. The CDR3 DNA sequence: TGTGCCAGCAGCCCGACGGCGGAGCCAACCTACGAGCAGTACTTC.